The 27 T cell receptor beta chains below come from one sample, sequenced in a study of T cells in Graves' hyperthyroidism and ophthalmopathy. What was amplified from RNA transcripts were TCR beta CDR3 regions. The TCR CDR3 was amplified in a first-round RT-PCR using the HTBI primer set. TCRdb used MiXCR to reprocess the multiplex PCR reads, holding one entry per CDR3 protein. The table records a few hundred thousand distinct CDR3 sequences, 15% to 18% of them present only once. Material: blood. Every receptor here comes from a woman under 30 with Graves' hyperthyroidism that later progressed to Graves' ophthalmopathy.

This clonotype has only a few counts. The V call is TRBV7-9, the J call TRBJ1-2; no reliable D call. Per the germline V gene, CDR1 is SEHNR and CDR2 is FQNEAQ (reference sequence). This CDR3 contains 12 residues. Trimming removed 3 bases from V and 8 bases from J, with 10 bases in between. The DNA of the CDR3 is TGTGCCAGCAGCTTGACCGGTCGGGGCTACACCTTC. Its protein is CASSLTGRGYTF.

This clonotype was counted ten times or more. V and J are TRBV28 and TRBJ2-5; a possible D gene is TRBD2 (6 bases). The CDR3 is made up of 13 amino acids. Trimming cost V 4 bases and J 7 bases, with 13 bases left between them. Germline CDR1 reads MDHEN; CDR2 reads SYDVKM. CDR3 DNA: TGTGCCAGCAGTTCCAGGGCCGGGGGGACCCAGTACTTC. Residues: CASSSRAGGTQYF.

The CDR3 DNA follows: TGTGCCAGCAGCTTTCTCGGACTAGCGGGAGATACGCAGTATTTT. Its translation: CASSFLGLAGDTQYF. The rearrangement links TRBV11-3 to TRBJ2-3; TRBD2 matches at 11 bases. The CDR3 spans 15 residues. J was trimmed by 5 bases and V by 3 bases; bases with no gene match: 4. Per the germline V gene, CDR1 is SGHNT and CDR2 is YENEEA.

The sample holds a few counts of this clonotype. This chain's CDR3 is CASSYFAGGADTQYF. Here the CDR3 DNA reads TGTGCCAGCAGTTACTTTGCGGGAGGGGCAGATACGCAGTATTTT. V usage is TRBV6-2 or TRBV6-3 and J usage is TRBJ2-3; 9 bases are shared with TRBD2. The CDR3 is 15 residues long. Trimming at V came to 1 base and at J to 4 bases, leaving 3 bases not matched to a gene. Per germline, CDR1 MNHEY and CDR2 SVGEGT.

This clonotype came up a few times. The chain carries TRBV2 and TRBJ2-7; 9 bases are shared with TRBD2. CDR1 is SNHLY and CDR2 is FYNNEI in the germline V gene. The V segment lost 10 bases and the J segment 6 bases; nucleotides outside the gene matches: 4. This CDR3 contains 11 residues. The CDR3 loop reads CAKGLAGEQYF. The CDR3 nucleotides read TGTGCCAAGGGACTAGCTGGCGAGCAGTACTTC.

This clonotype was seen at least ten times. This rearrangement joins TRBV5-5 to TRBJ1-4; 8 bases line up with TRBD1. Per the germline V gene, CDR1 is SGHKS and CDR2 is YYEKEE (reference sequence). The CDR3 loop spans 17 amino acids. Trimming removed 2 bases from V and 1 base from J; junction bases left unmatched: 7. The CDR3 DNA reads as TGTGCCAGCAGCTTTGACAGGGGATGGCTAACTAATGAAAAACTGTTTTTT. Translating gives CASSFDRGWLTNEKLFF.

This clonotype has a count of ten or more. This sequence joins TRBV18 and TRBJ2-3, with a possible D match to TRBD2 (5 bases). V gave up 3 bases and J gave up 6 bases, with 10 bases separating them. Looked up from germline, CDR1 is KGHSH and CDR2 is LQKENI. The CDR3 is made up of 13 amino acids. This chain's CDR3 is CASSPVSGDTQYF. The DNA for the CDR3 is TGTGCCAGCTCACCTGTTTCGGGGGATACGCAGTATTTT.

V is TRBV5-1 and J is TRBJ2-7, with D unresolved. Trimming removed 1 base at V and 2 bases at J, with 19 bases between. CDR1 and CDR2 from the germline V gene are SGHRS and YFSETQ. The CDR3 consists of 17 residues. CDR3 sequence reads: CASSLNHGAPSPYEQYF. CDR3 in DNA: TGCGCCAGCAGCTTGAACCATGGAGCCCCAAGCCCCTACGAGCAGTACTTC.

This clonotype was seen a few times. The gene calls are TRBV11-2 and TRBJ2-2; 12 bases agree with TRBD2. CDR3 length: 18 amino acids. CDR1 is SGHAT, CDR2 FQNNGV, per germline. Unmatched junction bases numbered 11, after V lost 4 bases and J lost 5 bases. The CDR3 bases are TGTGCCAGCAGCTCAGAACTAGCGGGAGGACTCCAGACCGGGGAGCTGTTTTTT. Translated, it gives CASSSELAGGLQTGELFF.

In this sample, this clonotype turned up a few times. The V call is TRBV27, the J call TRBJ2-1; 11 bases align to TRBD1. The CDR3 loop spans 15 amino acids. From germline, CDR1 is MNHEY and CDR2 SMNVEV (reference sequence). Trimming removed 1 base from V and 6 bases from J; junction bases left unmatched: 2. CDR3 sequence (DNA): TGTGCCAGCAGTTTATTCGGGACAGGGGGCAATGAGCAGTTCTTC. This codes for CASSLFGTGGNEQFF.

This clonotype has a handful of counts. This chain links TRBV12-3 or TRBV12-4 with TRBJ2-3; TRBD2 agrees at 10 bases. There are 15 residues in the CDR3. After removal of 6 bases from V and 0 bases from J, the junction contained 3 bases not matched to a gene. CDR3 DNA: TGTGCCAGCAGGGGACTAGCGCTTAGCACAGATACGCAGTATTTT. This encodes CASRGLALSTDTQYF.

There are many counts of this clonotype. The gene calls are TRBV19 and TRBJ1-1; a possible D gene is TRBD1 (6 bases). V lost 9 bases and J lost 1, with 30 bases in between. The germline gives CDR1 LNHDA, CDR2 SQIVND (reference sequence). The CDR3 is 19 amino acids. The CDR3 loop reads CARREDRSLKGEENTEAFF. The CDR3 nucleotides are TGTGCCAGACGGGAGGACAGAAGCCTCAAAGGTGAAGAGAACACTGAAGCTTTCTTT.

This clonotype showed up just a few times. The chain is built from TRBV9 and TRBJ2-2; D call uncertain. With 0 bases removed from V and 1 base from J, the gap between germline ends came to 4 bases. Looked up from germline, CDR1 is SGDLS and CDR2 is YYNGEE. The CDR3 loop spans 14 amino acids. The CDR3 DNA reads TGTGCCAGCAGCGTAGAAGGGAACACCGGGGAGCTGTTTTTT. This codes for CASSVEGNTGELFF.

This clonotype was recorded many times. The rearrangement uses TRBV2 and TRBJ2-7; 7 bases agree with TRBD2. Trimming cost V 11 bases and J 2 bases; bases outside gene matches: 6. The CDR3 loop spans 12 amino acids. In germline, CDR1 is SNHLY, CDR2 FYNNEI. The CDR3 DNA reads TGTGCCGCCGGGAGGTTCCCCTACGAGCAGTACTTC. Translating gives CAAGRFPYEQYF.

This clonotype was observed many times. The chain uses TRBV27 and TRBJ2-1, with 11 bases fitting TRBD1. Germline V gene sequence: CDR1 MNHEY, CDR2 SMNVEV (reference sequence). V lost 6 bases and J lost 9; bases outside the gene matches: 10. The CDR3 covers 15 residues. As DNA, the CDR3 is TGTGCCAGCAGCCTCGGACAGGGGGCGCCGGGTGAGCAGTTCTTC. As protein: CASSLGQGAPGEQFF.

This clonotype was seen more than once but under ten times. The V and J genes are TRBV6-1 and TRBJ1-2, with a tentative D call TRBD1 (6 bases). Between the trimmed V and J ends, which lost 6 bases and 7 bases, there was a span of 18 bases. The CDR3 consists of 14 residues. CDR1 and CDR2 (germline): MNHNS, SASEGT. CDR3 amino acids: CASSPFGGQGGYTF. The CDR3 region has the DNA TGTGCCAGCAGCCCTTTCGGGGGGCAAGGTGGCTACACCTTC.

The table lists this clonotype with many counts. One end of the junction fails to match germline, which may point to a read error. The J gene is TRBJ2-3, the V gene TRBV5-1, with 10 positions matching TRBD2. CDR3 length: 14 residues. CDR1 is SGHRS and CDR2 is YFSETQ in the germline V gene. Written as DNA, the CDR3 is TGTGCCAGCAGTGGGACTAGCGGCACAGATACGCAGTATTTT. It specifies CASSGTSGTDTQYF.

This clonotype was detected ten times or more. The rearrangement uses TRBV7-9 and TRBJ1-1; D call uncertain. CDR1 and CDR2 from the germline V gene are SEHNR and FQNEAQ (reference sequence). CDR3 size: 14 residues. Between the trimmed V and J ends, which lost 0 bases and 6 bases, there was a span of 11 bases. DNA for the CDR3: TGTGCCAGCAGCTTAGCTTCGGGGATCCCTGAAGCTTTCTTT. It translates to CASSLASGIPEAFF.

About this clonotype: A much larger clone lies one base from this, so it may be a read error. The chain recombines TRBV24-1 with TRBJ2-5; TRBD2 matches 10 bases. The J call may be wrong; the DNA end is better matched by TRBJ2-1. Germline CDR1 KGHDR, CDR2 SFDVKD. The CDR3 loop spans 14 amino acids. The DNA of the CDR3 is TGTGCCACCAGCCGAAGCGGGGGGGCCGAGACCCAGTTCTTC. This gives the protein CATSRSGGAETQFF.

This clonotype was found many times. The genes are TRBV7-6 and TRBJ1-5; 11 nucleotides agree with TRBD1. CDR1 is SGHVS and CDR2 is FNYEAQ in the germline V gene. With V trimmed by 5 bases and J by 5 bases, 5 bases remained unmatched. The CDR3 is 15 residues long. CDR3 nucleotide sequence: TGTGCCAGCAGCCAAGCGGACAGGGGGCATCAGCCCCAGCATTTT. It codes for CASSQADRGHQPQHF.

The table lists this clonotype with a few counts. The rearrangement joins TRBV3-1 to TRBJ2-1, with D possibly TRBD1 on 6 matching bases. Germline values: CDR1 LGHDT, CDR2 YNNKEL (reference sequence). The CDR3 runs to 14 residues. Trimming removed 1 base from V and 12 bases from J, with 16 bases in between. In DNA form, the CDR3 reads TGTGCCAGCAGCCAAGGTCTACAGCAACAGGGGCAGTTCTTC. Its protein is CASSQGLQQQGQFF.

This clonotype was found a few times. The rearrangement links TRBV4-2 to TRBJ2-3; no clear D gene. Germline V lookup: CDR1 LGHNA, CDR2 YNFKEQ. V was pared by 6 bases and J by 2 bases, with 6 bases between. The length of the CDR3 is 12 residues. The CDR3 coding sequence is TGTGCCAGCAGAACAACCACAGATACGCAGTATTTT. Protein: CASRTTTDTQYF.

The chain couples TRBV5-1 to TRBJ2-3; maybe TRBD1 (5 bases). V shed 4 bases and J shed 4 bases, with 10 bases lying between them. This CDR3 has 13 amino acids. Germline CDR1 SGHRS, CDR2 YFSETQ. The CDR3 sequence is CASSPGNPDTQYF. CDR3 in DNA: TGCGCCAGCAGCCCAGGGAATCCAGATACGCAGTATTTT. The entire variable domain, with the rest obtained from reference TRBV5-1 and TRBJ2-3, is as follows: KAGVTQTPRYLIKTRGQQVTLSCSPISGHRSVSWYQQTPGQGLQFLFEYFSETQRNKGNFPGRFSGRQFSNSRSEMNVSTLELGDSALYLCASSPGNPDTQYFGPGTRLTVL.

This clonotype appeared many times. J is TRBJ1-1 and V is TRBV28; unclear D gene. The CDR3 is made up of 15 amino acids. From germline, CDR1 is MDHEN and CDR2 SYDVKM. V lost 3 bases to trimming and J lost 0 bases, with 11 bases between them. The CDR3 is CASSLDGGMNTEAFF. CDR3 in DNA: TGTGCCAGCAGTTTGGATGGCGGAATGAACACTGAAGCTTTCTTT.

V and J are TRBV20-1 and TRBJ2-2; 7 bases fit TRBD2. The CDR3 covers 14 residues. V was clipped by 6 bases and J by 1 base; unmatched bases: 5. Germline V gives CDR1 DFQATT, CDR2 SNEGSKA (reference sequence). The CDR3 loop reads CSARLALNTGELFF. Written as DNA, the CDR3 is TGCAGTGCCCGACTAGCCTTGAACACCGGGGAGCTGTTTTTT.

This clonotype occurred many times. The gene calls are TRBV7-8 and TRBJ2-1; D is ambiguous. This CDR3 contains 13 residues. Trimming removed 2 bases from V and 8 bases from J, with 10 bases in between. CDR1 SGHVS and CDR2 FQNEAQ come from the germline V gene. The CDR3 here is CASSLTAGHEQFF. Here the CDR3 DNA reads TGTGCCAGCAGCTTAACAGCAGGCCATGAGCAGTTCTTC. The full variable domain, in which reference TRBV7-8 and TRBJ2-1 provide the parts outside the CDR3, is GAGVSQSPRYKVAKRGQDVALRCDPISGHVSLFWYQQALGQGPEFLTYFQNEAQLDKSGLPSDRFFAERPEGSVSTLKIQRTQQEDSAVYLCASSLTAGHEQFFGPGTRLTVL.

This clonotype was counted at least ten times. V gene TRBV6-1 combines with J gene TRBJ2-1; TRBD1 agrees at 9 bases. The CDR3 is 15 amino acids. The V segment lost 5 bases and the J segment 7 bases; nucleotides outside the gene matches: 9. The germline V gene encodes CDR1 MNHNS and CDR2 SASEGT. Written as DNA, the CDR3 is TGTGCCAGCAGTAGGAACGGACAGGGGTGGAATGAGCAGTTCTTC. Its protein is CASSRNGQGWNEQFF.